This record looks at one T cell receptor beta chain sequence and its context. Its antigen target is currently unknown. No per-base quality is available; no much larger clone lies one base away. Healthy HIV-negative adults with no recently reported acute infections or vaccinations were included as donors. Only Caucasian adults living in Nashville, Tennessee, USA were represented among the donors. Magnetic negative selection was used to enrich CD4+ T cells, after which naive cells were positively selected on CD45RA and the negative fraction became the memory subset. Blood was collected by leukapheresis, and PBMCs were isolated by Ficoll-Histopaque density gradient centrifugation and then cryopreserved in liquid nitrogen vapor phase. Analytical flow cytometry was used to check the purity and quantity of each magnetically sorted T cell population. Genomic DNA was isolated from every sorted fraction and measured by UV absorbance on a Nanodrop 2000c.

This specimen belongs to a study of shared clonotypes between healthy human individuals (dated by TCRdb to about 2020). General notes on the study: The cohort comprised a couple of women and three men aged 18 to 49 years. For each donor, CD4 naive and CD4 memory were each run on three plates, CD8 naive on two plates, and CD8 memory on one plate. Between about 0.85 and 9.5 billion PBMCs per donor were obtained by leukapheresis. To increase sequencing depth and limit assay-specific biases, different laboratories used diverse techniques to prepare libraries and sequence TCR repertoires. To estimate repertoire size and how much clonotypes are shared between individuals, the study performed deep sequencing of blood TCR repertoires from roughly five healthy adults.

Beyond this particular receptor, the publication reports: Even with the large sequencing depth, rarefaction of the sorted-subset datasets indicated that sequencing was incomplete. Compared with non-shared clonotypes, the clonotypes found in all four sorted-subset donors had higher generation probabilities. Roughly 5% of naive CD4, approximately 3.7% of naive CD8, 2% to 2.5% of memory CD4, and about 0.4% of memory CD8 clonotypes were shared across a few donors. Pairwise subsampling led to the expectation that sequencing depth would affect the degree of clonotype sharing among donors. Naive subsets generally had larger estimated clonotype richness than memory subsets. Sampling was restricted to blood, and TCR repertoires in tissues likely differ from the TCR repertoires found in blood. Because the study included a small number of donors, the genetic and exposure-history diversity represented was limited.

Using the deep immunoSEQ assay, multiplex PCR amplified TCR CDR3 regions from genomic DNA. Extracted genomic DNA from each cell subset was distributed evenly across all wells of several immunoSEQ 96-well plates, and each plate was treated as a replicate. For sorted subsets, roughly 200 ng of genomic DNA, equivalent to roughly 30,000 T cell genomes, went into each replicate PCR. Purified libraries were quantified with a Qubit 3.0 fluorometer, sized on a Bioanalyzer 2100, and re-quantified with the KAPA Library Quantification kit. Every immunoSEQ 96-well plate was sequenced on a separate single-read 150-cycle Illumina NextSeq 550 flow cell. In the paper's pipeline: Because the immunoSEQ output held only junctional sequences and lacked quality scores, the filtering could not match the filtering applied to full-length reads. To assign V/J genes and CDR3, sequences were annotated using PyIR, a Python wrapper for IgBLAST v1.9, with IMGT germline references. Reads were filtered out if the reads had weak V/J assignments (E-value above 1e-6), no CDR3, stop codons, out-of-frame junctions, or ambiguous translated residues. A V3J clonotype was defined by an identical inferred V gene, J gene, and CDR3 amino acid sequence. To compute the percentage overlap between repertoires, the number of shared unique clonotypes was divided by the size of the smaller repertoire. Repertoire richness was assessed with RTK rarefaction, the Chao1 estimator, and Recon v2.1 estimates of unobserved clonotypes. For all TCRbeta clonotypes obtained by the gDNA method from a few donors, generation probabilities were computed with OLGA. TCRdb mirrors the immuneACCESS table, restricted to in-frame sequences. Some clones are absent from its copies; in checked studies, under half trace to an unresolved V gene, and the reason for the others is unknown. The DNA gave D and trimming, while V, J and clone size come from that table. This sample lists under 1,900,000 clones; approximately 98.5% were detected once. About 0.34% of the sample lies in the top ten.

CDR1 and CDR2 were assigned from the germline V gene as SGDLS and YYNGEE. Including the terminal cysteine and phenylalanine, the CDR3 comprises 14 residues. CDR3 DNA is the only sequence kept; it has 42 bases, read in frame from the first base. Trimming at the junction amounts to 4 bases on V and 2 bases on J, and the germline ends lie 11 bases apart. Sequencing used naive CD4+ T cells sorted from blood. The cell subset or site tag for this specimen amounts to: CD45RA+ positively selected. The V and J segments used are TRBV9 and TRBJ2-3; the D gene is unclear. This clonotype originated in a man younger than 45 in good health. Here is the DNA: TGTGCCAGCAGCTTAAGACCATACACAGATACGCAGTATTTT. It translates as CASSLRPYTDTQYF.